This T cell receptor beta chain was identified during a study of radiotherapy plus CTLA-4 blockade in lung cancer. Study-level information: Objective responses were observed in 15% to 20% of patients, and disease control was achieved by 30% to 35%.

Study outcomes and limitations: Once radiotherapy plus ipilimumab had been given, TCR clones derived from tumor expanded in blood. Reports identified early blood T cell clone dynamics, with interferon-beta, as the best response predictor.

The CDR3 runs 16 residues. J lost 0 bases, V lost 6 bases, and 8 bases had no gene match. Germline assignment: CDR1 MNHEY and CDR2 SMNVEV (reference sequence). Notes on this clone: Its cognate antigen is unknown.

Libraries were prepared by immunoSEQ multiplex PCR; TCRdb keeps only in-frame clonotypes and omits some of them. This sample has 75,000 to 95,000 clones, with approximately 82% found just once. Sequenced here: peripheral blood, sampled from a patient treated with radiotherapy plus ipilimumab. V usage is TRBV27 and J usage is TRBJ1-5; 7 positions match TRBD1. The clonotype was recovered from a human donor with non-small cell lung cancer that progressed on radiotherapy plus ipilimumab. The CDR3 DNA follows: TGTGCCAGCAGAGCCACAGGGGTGGGTAGCAATCAGCCCCAGCATTTT. This translates into CASRATGVGSNQPQHF.